Listed here are 16 T cell receptor beta chains from one sample, sequenced in a study of blood T cell repertoires in COVID-19. Assay used: immunoSEQ multiplex PCR; TCRdb lists only in-frame clones, some missing. The sample shows about 14,000 clones, roughly 88% of them seen only once. Sequenced input: peripheral blood. These receptors all come from a woman between 50 and 59 years old with active or convalescent COVID-19.

This chain uses TRBV2 with TRBJ2-3, with a weak D call TRBD2 (6 bases). The ends were cut back, 4 bases at V and 0 bases at J, with 8 bases in the middle. Looked up from germline, CDR1 is SNHLY and CDR2 is FYNNEI. This CDR3 spans 14 amino acids. CDR3 amino acids: CASSGDLSTDTQYF. The CDR3 nucleotides read TGTGCCAGCAGTGGGGACTTAAGCACAGATACGCAGTATTTT.

The chain joins TRBV6-5 to TRBJ1-1, with 7 bases aligning to TRBD1. Losses at the gene ends were 2 bases for V and 4 bases for J; bases not matched to a gene: 7. Germline loops: CDR1 MNHEY, CDR2 SVGAGI. The CDR3 runs 15 residues. The CDR3 sequence: CASSYLSRGRTEAFF. CDR3 DNA: TGTGCCAGCAGTTACCTATCTAGGGGGCGCACTGAAGCTTTCTTT.

The chain combines TRBV29-1 with TRBJ2-3, with 9 bases matching TRBD2. With V trimmed by 1 base and J by 1 base, 0 bases remained unmatched. The CDR3 contains 14 residues. From germline, CDR1 is SQVTM and CDR2 ANQGSEA. CDR3 sequence (DNA): TGCAGCGTTGAAGGACTAGCGGGCACAGATACGCAGTATTTT. It encodes CSVEGLAGTDTQYF.

The chain is built from TRBV7-9 and TRBJ2-7, with TRBD1 identical over 7 bases. CDR1 SEHNR and CDR2 FQNEAQ come from the germline V gene (reference sequence). V dropped 7 bases and J dropped 3; count of bases not matched to a gene: 12. The CDR3 is made up of 15 amino acids. DNA for the CDR3: TGTGCCAGCAACCGACCGGGACAGACCGACTACGAGCAGTACTTC. It codes for CASNRPGQTDYEQYF.

This clone was detected a few times. V is TRBV7-9 and J is TRBJ1-6, with D tentatively TRBD1 (6 bases). This CDR3 comprises 15 residues. CDR1 and CDR2 from the germline V gene are SEHNR and FQNEAQ (reference sequence). V shed 4 bases and J shed 8 bases, with 15 bases lying between them. Written as DNA, the CDR3 is TGTGCCAGCAGCTCCGGACAGTCCGTACATTCACCCCTCCACTTT. It encodes CASSSGQSVHSPLHF. The whole variable domain, filled in from reference TRBV7-9 and TRBJ1-6, reads DTGVSQNPRHKITKRGQNVTFRCDPISEHNRLYWYRQTLGQGPEFLTYFQNEAQLEKSRLLSDRFSAERPKGSFSTLEIQRTEQGDSAMYLCASSSGQSVHSPLHFGNGTRLTVT.

J is TRBJ2-3 and V is TRBV5-4; 8 positions match TRBD1. CDR1 SGHNT and CDR2 YYREEE come from the germline V gene (reference sequence). Losses at the gene ends were 4 bases for V and 4 bases for J; bases not matched to a gene: 11. The CDR3 consists of 16 residues. This chain's CDR3 is CASSPLGHRGSDTQYF. In nucleotides, the CDR3 is TGTGCCAGCAGCCCCCTTGGGCACAGGGGGTCAGATACGCAGTATTTT.

V gene TRBV7-9 combines with J gene TRBJ1-5; TRBD1 matches at 7 bases. Germline V gives CDR1 SEHNR, CDR2 FQNEAQ (reference sequence). This CDR3 contains 14 residues. J was trimmed by 2 bases and V by 5 bases; bases with no gene match: 3. The CDR3 sequence: CASSPTGGNQPQHF. The CDR3 bases are TGTGCCAGCAGCCCCACAGGGGGCAATCAGCCCCAGCATTTT.

The chain carries TRBV6-5 and TRBJ1-5; D not resolved. This CDR3 region has 14 residues. The V end lost 5 bases, the J end lost 4 bases, and 12 bases lay between the germline ends. CDR1 is MNHEY, CDR2 SVGAGI, per germline. The CDR3 is CASSPSTSNQPQHF. CDR3 nucleotides: TGTGCCAGCAGTCCTTCGACTTCGAATCAGCCCCAGCATTTT.

The chain links TRBV6-5 to TRBJ1-2, with 8 bases aligning to TRBD1. CDR1 and CDR2 (germline): MNHEY, SVGAGI. This CDR3 is 13 amino acids long. J gave up 7 bases and V 5 bases, and 6 bases lay outside the gene matches. As DNA, the CDR3 is TGTGCCAGCAGTACGACAGGGGCCGGTGGCTACACCTTC. This gives the protein CASSTTGAGGYTF.

J is TRBJ2-5 and V is TRBV6-5; the match to TRBD1 covers 7 bases. This CDR3 has 13 amino acids. Germline CDR1 is MNHEY and CDR2 is SVGAGI. The V gene end was trimmed by 5 bases and the J gene end by 4 bases; junction bases not matched to a gene: 4. In DNA, the CDR3 is TGTGCCAGCAGTCCAGACAGGGTAGAGACCCAGTACTTC. This encodes CASSPDRVETQYF.

DNA of the CDR3: TGTGCCAGCGGACTCAACAGGGGATCGGAGACCCAGTACTTC. Its translation: CASGLNRGSETQYF. The rearrangement uses TRBV27 and TRBJ2-5; TRBD1 agrees at 7 bases. V lost 8 bases, J lost 5 bases, and 11 bases stayed unmatched. This CDR3 has 14 amino acids. Looked up from germline, CDR1 is MNHEY and CDR2 is SMNVEV (reference sequence).

As DNA, the CDR3 is TGTGCCAGCAGTACAGGGGCTGGAAACACCATATATTTT. It specifies CASSTGAGNTIYF. The chain carries TRBV7-3 and TRBJ1-3; 7 nucleotides align to TRBD1. Unmatched junction bases numbered 1, after V lost 6 bases and J lost 2 bases. CDR1 and CDR2 (germline): SGHTA, FQGTGA. The CDR3 runs 13 residues.

The chain has TRBV5-1 and TRBJ2-7; 7 nucleotides align to TRBD1. The CDR3 is 14 amino acids. With 5 bases clipped from V and 2 bases from J, the junction kept 7 bases outside the gene matches. Germline CDR1 reads SGHRS; CDR2 reads YFSETQ. The CDR3 DNA reads TGCGCCAGCAGTCAAGGACAGGAGACCTACGAGCAGTACTTC. Translating gives CASSQGQETYEQYF. Drawing the rest from reference TRBV5-1 and TRBJ2-7, the complete variable domain is KAGVTQTPRYLIKTRGQQVTLSCSPISGHRSVSWYQQTPGQGLQFLFEYFSETQRNKGNFPGRFSGRQFSNSRSEMNVSTLELGDSALYLCASSQGQETYEQYFGPGTRLTVT.

The rearrangement uses TRBV10-3 and TRBJ1-6; 7 positions match TRBD1. This CDR3 region has 17 residues. Per germline, CDR1 ENHRY and CDR2 SYGVKD. V lost 6 bases, J lost 0 bases, and 8 bases stayed unmatched. CDR3 amino acids: CAIRVGTADSYNSPLHF. The DNA of the CDR3 is TGTGCCATCAGGGTAGGGACAGCTGACTCCTATAATTCACCCCTCCACTTT.

This clone was detected only a few times. The chain uses TRBV24-1 and TRBJ2-1, with D tentatively TRBD2 (6 bases). The CDR3 has 14 amino acids. Germline V lookup: CDR1 KGHDR, CDR2 SFDVKD. Trimming cost V 7 bases and J 8 bases, with 17 bases left between them. CDR3: CATSGHGGWYEQFF. The CDR3, as DNA: TGTGCCACCAGCGGTCACGGGGGATGGTATGAGCAGTTCTTC.

The chain has TRBV29-1 and TRBJ2-4; D may be TRBD1 (5 bases). V lost 5 bases to trimming and J lost 3 bases, with 11 bases between them. CDR1 is SQVTM, CDR2 ANQGSEA, per germline. The CDR3 loop spans 13 amino acids. CDR3 in DNA: TGCAGCGTTCTTGGACATAACAAAAACATTCAGTACTTC. This sequence encodes CSVLGHNKNIQYF.